Described below is a single T cell receptor (beta chain) sequence and its context. This clonotype was detected a few times. Its recognized antigen is unknown. No base-level quality is on record; no much larger clone is a single base apart. These data originate in a study of low-dose radiotherapy and immunotherapy resistance in tumors (dated by TCRdb to 2022 to 2024). As for the study more broadly: Cohort 1 received 0.5 Gy per fraction every 2 weeks, with a prescribed total PTV dose of 6.5 Gy. In Cohort 2, 1 Gy per fraction was delivered every two weeks, for a total of 13 Gy over 26 weeks. Eight patients were included in the translational analysis: three from the first dose cohort and the first five from the second dose cohort. Intravenous cyclophosphamide at 200 mg/m2 was administered every two weeks, one day ahead of each radiation and immunotherapy administration. Trial participants were not randomized into treatment groups. Patients took aspirin 300 mg orally once daily for four cycles, starting on cycle 1 day 1. Nivolumab was administered intravenously as a 240 mg flat dose every two weeks, and ipilimumab was administered intravenously at 1 mg/kg every six weeks.

The donors came from RACIN, which was a single-arm phase I dose-escalation trial that paired nivolumab and ipilimumab with aspirin, low-dose cyclophosphamide and low-dose radiotherapy. Patients with advanced, TIL-negative solid tumors were considered eligible. Trimming removed 5 bases from V and 3 bases from J, leaving 20 bases between the germline ends. The CDR3 starts with the cysteine, ends with the phenylalanine, and has 16 residues. This entry keeps only the CDR3 DNA: 48 bases, framed from base 1. First-strand cDNA was synthesized using Superscript III and a set of TRAV- and TRBV-specific primers, so that both TCRalpha and TCRbeta chains were covered. TCRs were amplified with Phusion for around 20 PCR cycles, with a constant-region primer paired with the adapter attached to the V primers. The MessageAmp II aRNA Amplification Kit was used to amplify the isolated mRNA, with in vitro transcription run for over 15 hours at 37 degrees C. The Dynabeads mRNA DIRECT Purification Kit was used to isolate the mRNA for TCR sequencing. Indexed Illumina adapters were added in a second approximately 25-cycle Phusion PCR, and the resulting products were purified with AMPure XP beads. The original methods were these. Custom Perl scripts pooled TCR sequences encoding the same protein, removed out-of-frame sequences and computed each clonotype's abundance. Any TCR sequence supported by only a single read was excluded from analysis. The metrics used to describe the repertoires included Shannon entropy, Gini index, clonality, richness, and the frequency of TCRs shared between repertoires. Clones were called with MiXCR by TCRdb after fastp trimmed the public reads at Q25, and only in-frame beta chains were retained. Duplicate CDR3 protein sequences are folded into a single record with the most common DNA and genes. These V and J calls are TCRdb output, not the study's own analysis. The sample table shows 16,000 or so distinct CDR3 sequences, and around two thirds are seen once. Of the sample, approximately 5% is held by the ten largest clones.

The V and J genes are TRBV12-3 or TRBV12-4 and TRBJ2-7, with TRBD1 as a weak D call on 5 bases. The sequence was collected from a human donor with advanced metastatic prostate, ovarian, gallbladder or colorectal cancer (not recorded which). This table probably holds off-target reads from a library built for another chain. The CDR3 corresponds to CASSPVPGWGRYEQYF. At the DNA level, the sequence is TGTGCCAGCAGTCCAGTGCCCGGGTGGGGCCGCTACGAGCAGTACTTC.